This T cell receptor beta chain was found in a study of OX40 agonist ivuxolimab in advanced cancers. Study at large: Patients in dose escalation had liver, melanoma, kidney or head and neck cancers.

Trimming pared 6 bases from V and 7 bases from J, leaving 19 bases between. The CDR3 is 15 residues long. Germline lookup yields CDR1 MNHEY and CDR2 SVGAGI. Overall study findings and caveats: Expanded peripheral T-cell antigen specificity went undetermined.

The repertoire was sequenced with immunoSEQ multiplex PCR; TCRdb's copy has only in-frame clones and lacks some. This sample has approximately 69,000 clones; around four fifths occur once, and the top ten carry roughly 2.4%. Peripheral blood came from all dose cohorts at three timepoints. In the case of this clone: Its antigen is currently unknown.

Sequencing was performed on CD4+ or CD8+ T cells sorted from blood, taken in a trial of the OX40 agonist ivuxolimab. This chain links TRBV6-5 with TRBJ2-1; possibly TRBD1 or TRBD2 for D (5 bases each). The receptor was isolated from an adult with an advanced solid tumor such as melanoma, head and neck, liver or kidney cancer. CDR3 nucleotide sequence: TGTGCCAGCAGCACGGGGCAGGGTATTGTGAATGAGCAGTTCTTC. Translating gives CASSTGQGIVNEQFF.